This T cell receptor beta chain originates from a study of T cell changes during pregnancy in multiple sclerosis. The CDR3 is made up of 13 amino acids. V shed 4 bases and J shed 1 base, with 11 bases lying between them. Germline CDR1 reads SQVTM; CDR2 reads ANQGSEA. Profiled with immunoSEQ multiplex PCR; TCRdb holds only in-frame clones, not every one. The sample holds around 60,000 clones; 92% are singletons and the top ten take less than 3.5%. This sequence originates from a female donor in good health, enrolled as a control in a pregnancy study. Material: peripheral blood, obtained in the third trimester of pregnancy. The chain joins TRBV29-1 to TRBJ2-7; D is perhaps TRBD2 (6 bases). CDR3 in amino acids: CSVVSGRSYEQYF. For the CDR3, the DNA is TGCAGCGTTGTCTCGGGGAGGTCCTACGAGCAGTACTTC.